This T cell receptor beta chain was sequenced for a study of blood T cell repertoires in COVID-19. Study-level information: Nucleic acid was either cDNA or gDNA, and it came from T cells, B-cell-depleted T cells, or PBMCs.

In the authors' methods: Quantification of nucleated cells was approximated via reference gene primer amplification. Only in-frame clones appear in the TCRdb table, and some are missing; sequencing was by immunoSEQ multiplex PCR. That table gives V, J and clone size, and the DNA gave D and trimming. The sample includes about 150,000 clones, approximately 84% of them seen just once. Germline loops: CDR1 SGHRS, CDR2 YFSETQ. The V gene lost 7 bases and the J gene lost 3 bases, with 17 bases spanning the gap. This CDR3 has 14 residues. The sequenced material came from peripheral blood. The clonotype comes from a woman aged 80 or over with acute or convalescent COVID-19. The chain carries TRBV5-1 and TRBJ2-7; D perhaps matches TRBD2 (6 bases). The CDR3: CASGVGPGDYEQYF. DNA of the CDR3: TGCGCCAGCGGGGTGGGACCGGGGGACTACGAGCAGTACTTC.